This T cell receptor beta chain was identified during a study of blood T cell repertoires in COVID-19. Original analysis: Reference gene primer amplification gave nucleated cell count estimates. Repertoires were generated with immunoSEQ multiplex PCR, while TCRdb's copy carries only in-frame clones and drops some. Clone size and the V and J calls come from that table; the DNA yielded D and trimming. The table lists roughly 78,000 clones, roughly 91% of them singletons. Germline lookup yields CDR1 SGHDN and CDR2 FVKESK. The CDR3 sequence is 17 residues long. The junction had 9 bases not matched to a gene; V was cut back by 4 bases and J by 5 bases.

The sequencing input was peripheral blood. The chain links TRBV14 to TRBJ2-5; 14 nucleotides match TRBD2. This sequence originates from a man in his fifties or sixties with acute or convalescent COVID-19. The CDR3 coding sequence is TGTGCCAGCAGCCTTGACTTGGGACTAGCGGGAGTTGAGACCCAGTACTTC. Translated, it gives CASSLDLGLAGVETQYF.